This T cell receptor (beta chain) was sequenced during a study of identical twins. There are many counts of this clonotype. All donors were healthy, and all were Caucasian. TCRdb re-analysed the 5' RACE reads in MiXCR, keeping a single row per CDR3 protein. Altogether 400,000 to 500,000 distinct CDR3 sequences are present, roughly an eighth being singletons, with the ten largest covering 0.95% to 1%. The sample was also linked to a second study, of yellow fever vaccine responses in identical twins.

Input material: CD4+ T cells sorted from blood. This TCR was recovered from a woman between 18 and 29 years old in good health.

As DNA, the CDR3 is TGCGCCAGCGCGGGGGGAGGGCGCGATGAGCAGTTCTTC. Translated, it gives CASAGGGRDEQFF. The J gene is TRBJ2-1, the V gene TRBV5-1; 8 bases agree with TRBD2. Germline values: CDR1 SGHRS, CDR2 YFSETQ. This CDR3 is 13 amino acids long. The V segment lost 7 bases and the J segment 8 bases; nucleotides outside the gene matches: 8.